These 26 T cell receptor beta chains share one sample of origin, sequenced in a study of blood T cell repertoires in COVID-19. Here immunoSEQ multiplex PCR was the method, and the copy in TCRdb shows in-frame clones only, minus some. The sample has around 20,000 clones, under 95% seen once; the top ten hold roughly 3.7%. The source material was peripheral blood. The receptors derive from a human donor in a cohort sampled during active COVID-19.

This clone showed up just once. The rearrangement links TRBV5-1 to TRBJ2-1, with 11 positions matching TRBD2. CDR3 length: 15 residues. CDR1 and CDR2 (germline): SGHRS, YFSETQ. The J segment lost 9 bases and the V segment lost 1 base, leaving 6 bases of the junction unmatched. The CDR3 here is CASSLPLAGVGEQFF. As DNA, the CDR3 is TGCGCCAGCAGCTTGCCACTAGCGGGAGTTGGTGAGCAGTTCTTC.

The chain combines TRBV3-1 (or the pseudogene TRBV3-2) with TRBJ2-5; TRBD1 is a possible D gene (6 bases). The CDR3 has 13 residues. Germline V CDR1 and CDR2: LGHDT, YNNKEL (reference sequence). V was trimmed by 4 bases and J by 2 bases, leaving 8 bases between them. CDR3 protein: CASSPQGQETQYF. CDR3 in DNA: TGTGCCAGCAGCCCTCAGGGGCAAGAGACCCAGTACTTC.

CDR3 coding DNA: TGTGCCAGCAGTGACCAGGTCACTGAAGCTTTCTTT. It codes for CASSDQVTEAFF. V usage is TRBV28 and J usage is TRBJ1-1; D remains unclear. Per germline, CDR1 MDHEN and CDR2 SYDVKM. This CDR3 spans 12 amino acids. V dropped 5 bases and J dropped 4 bases, with 8 bases sitting between them.

The chain uses TRBV24-1 and TRBJ2-1; perhaps TRBD2 as D (7 bases). This CDR3 spans 15 amino acids. Germline V lookup: CDR1 KGHDR, CDR2 SFDVKD. V lost 5 bases to trimming and J lost 6 bases, with 16 bases between them. This CDR3 is CATSASRGGINEQFF. The CDR3 nucleotides are TGTGCCACCAGTGCCTCAAGGGGGGGTATCAATGAGCAGTTCTTC.

This clone was detected a few times. The rearrangement joins TRBV7-8 to TRBJ1-2, with TRBD1 matching over 8 bases. CDR3 length: 15 residues. Germline CDR1 is SGHVS and CDR2 is FQNEAQ. V gave up 4 bases and J gave up 4 bases; unmatched junction bases: 8. The CDR3 loop is CASSSGQGSLYGYTF. Here the CDR3 DNA reads TGTGCCAGCAGCTCCGGACAGGGAAGTCTCTATGGCTACACCTTC.

The J gene is TRBJ1-5, the V gene TRBV6-6; the D gene is possibly TRBD1 (5 bases). Trimming cost V 0 bases and J 3 bases, with 9 bases left between them. Germline V CDR1 and CDR2: MNHNY, SVGAGI (reference sequence). The CDR3 has 15 amino acids. CDR3 nucleotides: TGTGCCAGCAGTTACTCCGGAGGGGTCAATCAGCCCCAGCATTTT. Encoded protein: CASSYSGGVNQPQHF.

The V call is TRBV3-1 (or the pseudogene TRBV3-2), the J call TRBJ2-7, with 11 bases matching TRBD2. The CDR3 contains 17 residues. Looked up from germline, CDR1 is LGHDT and CDR2 is YNNKEL (reference sequence). V gave up 1 base and J gave up 9 bases; unmatched junction bases: 14. CDR3 nucleotide sequence: TGTGCCAGCAGCCAAGTAGCTACTAGCGGGGGCCGTCTGGGGCAGTACTTC. It specifies CASSQVATSGGRLGQYF.

The J gene is TRBJ2-6, the V gene TRBV21-1; TRBD2 is the table's D call and was not checked against the DNA. TRBV21-1 is listed as a pseudogene. The CDR3 runs 16 residues. The CDR3 loop is CASSKGEGPRANVLTF. As DNA, the CDR3 is TGTGCCAGCAGCAAGGGGGAGGGCCCTAGGGCCAACGTCCTGACTTTC.

This clone was recorded only once. V is TRBV6-5 and J is TRBJ2-6, with 8 bases lining up with TRBD2. With V trimmed by 6 bases and J by 8 bases, 6 bases remained unmatched. The CDR3 loop spans 14 amino acids. The germline V gene has CDR1 MNHEY and CDR2 SVGAGI. The CDR3 loop reads CASRPGGMTNVLTF. The DNA for the CDR3 is TGTGCCAGCAGACCGGGGGGGATGACCAACGTCCTGACTTTC.

V usage is TRBV3-1 (or the pseudogene TRBV3-2) and J usage is TRBJ1-6; 7 positions match TRBD1. The CDR3 has 16 amino acids. Germline assignment: CDR1 LGHDT and CDR2 YNNKEL (reference sequence). Germline trimming cut 2 bases from V and 7 bases from J; bases unmatched to any gene: 8. CDR3: CASSQRLDRVNSPLHF. The DNA of the CDR3 is TGTGCCAGCAGCCAAAGACTTGACAGGGTCAATTCACCCCTCCACTTT.

CDR3 amino acids: CASSLDLLAGLSSYNEQFF. DNA for the CDR3: TGTGCCAGCAGCTTAGACCTCCTAGCGGGCCTAAGCTCCTACAATGAGCAGTTCTTC. The genes are TRBV7-8 and TRBJ2-1; 8 bases align to TRBD2. This CDR3 spans 19 amino acids. From germline, CDR1 is SGHVS and CDR2 FQNEAQ. The junction had 11 bases not matched to a gene; V was cut back by 1 base and J by 0 bases.

This clone was counted a single time. The V gene is TRBV4-3, the J gene TRBJ2-5; D perhaps matches TRBD2 (5 bases). Germline values: CDR1 LGHNA, CDR2 YSLEER. This CDR3 comprises 15 residues. The V gene lost 1 base and the J gene lost 2 bases, with 11 bases spanning the gap. CDR3 loop: CASSQVSSGQETQYF. CDR3 in DNA: TGCGCCAGCAGCCAAGTATCCAGCGGACAAGAGACCCAGTACTTC.

The J gene is TRBJ2-5, the V gene TRBV2; 8 bases line up with TRBD1. Unmatched junction bases numbered 7, after V lost 5 bases and J lost 5 bases. Looked up from germline, CDR1 is SNHLY and CDR2 is FYNNEI. This CDR3 is 14 amino acids long. Here the CDR3 DNA reads TGTGCCAGCAGTTCCCAGGGGGCGCTTGAGACCCAGTACTTC. This sequence encodes CASSSQGALETQYF.

The V and J genes are TRBV12-3 or TRBV12-4 and TRBJ2-1, with a possible D match to TRBD1 (5 bases). V lost 1 base, J lost 12 bases, and 10 bases lay in between. CDR3 length: 12 residues. The CDR3 protein is CASSLGREGQFF. The CDR3 bases are TGTGCCAGCAGTTTAGGCAGGGAAGGGCAGTTCTTC.

CDR3 protein: CASSLARGRATDTQYF. DNA of the CDR3: TGTGCCAGCAGTCTCGCCCGCGGGAGGGCCACAGATACGCAGTATTTT. This chain links TRBV6-6 with TRBJ2-3; 9 bases are shared with TRBD2. J was trimmed by 2 bases and V by 5 bases; bases with no gene match: 8. The germline gives CDR1 MNHNY, CDR2 SVGAGI (reference sequence). The CDR3 sequence is 16 residues long.

The chain has TRBV9 and TRBJ1-1, with 7 bases matching TRBD1. The CDR3 runs to 14 residues. Germline loops: CDR1 SGDLS, CDR2 YYNGEE. V lost 0 bases and J lost 7; bases outside the gene matches: 6. The CDR3 region is CASSVEQGESEAFF. As DNA, the CDR3 is TGTGCCAGCAGCGTAGAGCAGGGGGAAAGTGAAGCTTTCTTT.

The chain uses TRBV27 and TRBJ1-1; TRBD1 might be the D (6 bases). The CDR3 covers 14 residues. Trimming shortened V by 3 bases and J by 4 bases, and 12 bases separated the two germline ends. Germline assignment: CDR1 MNHEY and CDR2 SMNVEV (reference sequence). In nucleotides, the CDR3 is TGTGCCAGCAGTTTTTCGCCACAGGGCACTGAAGCTTTCTTT. Translating gives CASSFSPQGTEAFF.

The CDR3: CASRQLRRNEQFF. The CDR3 DNA reads TGTGCCAGCAGGCAACTCAGGAGGAATGAGCAGTTCTTC. The chain links TRBV12-3 or TRBV12-4 to TRBJ2-1; weak D call: TRBD2 (5 bases). The germline V and J ends were trimmed by 6 bases and 7 bases, with 13 bases remaining between them. This CDR3 region has 13 residues.

The V and J genes are TRBV28 and TRBJ1-1; D ambiguous. V lost 6 bases to trimming and J lost 4 bases, with 12 bases between them. Germline V gene sequence: CDR1 MDHEN, CDR2 SYDVKM. The CDR3 totals 13 residues. The CDR3 DNA reads TGTGCCAGCAGCCCGCCTTCGGGCACTGAAGCTTTCTTT. Protein sequence: CASSPPSGTEAFF.

The chain employs TRBV6-6 and TRBJ2-7, with 9 positions matching TRBD1. Trimming cost V 2 bases and J 3 bases; bases outside gene matches: 5. In germline, CDR1 is MNHNY, CDR2 SVGAGI (reference sequence). The CDR3 length is 15 residues. In nucleotides, the CDR3 is TGTGCCAGCAGTTACCCGCCGGGACAGGGCTACGAGCAGTACTTC. Encoded protein: CASSYPPGQGYEQYF.

The chain carries TRBV18 and TRBJ2-5; 9 nucleotides align to TRBD2. This CDR3 is built from 15 residues. Germline CDR1 reads KGHSH; CDR2 reads LQKENI. The V gene end was trimmed by 8 bases and the J gene end by 4 bases; junction bases not matched to a gene: 11. The DNA for the CDR3 is TGTGCCAGCAGAACGGGACTAGCTGGCGGAGAGACCCAGTACTTC. This codes for CASRTGLAGGETQYF.

For the CDR3, the DNA is TGTGCCAGCAGCTTGCGGGGCCGAGAGACCCAGTACTTC. Translation: CASSLRGRETQYF. The chain carries TRBV11-3 and TRBJ2-5, with D perhaps matching TRBD2 (6 bases). V dropped 3 bases and J dropped 4 bases, with 9 bases sitting between them. The germline V gene has CDR1 SGHNT and CDR2 YENEEA. The CDR3 spans 13 residues.

This sequence joins TRBV19 and TRBJ1-1; D might be TRBD1 (5 bases). Trimming cost V 6 bases and J 0 bases, with 14 bases left between them. In germline, CDR1 is LNHDA, CDR2 SQIVND (reference sequence). The CDR3 covers 15 residues. DNA for the CDR3: TGTGCCAGTAGGTTATGGACAAATATGAACACTGAAGCTTTCTTT. Residues: CASRLWTNMNTEAFF.

The chain carries TRBV3-1 (or the pseudogene TRBV3-2) and TRBJ2-5; 7 bases map to TRBD1. CDR1 is LGHDT, CDR2 YNNKEL, per germline (reference sequence). This CDR3 is built from 15 residues. With V trimmed by 1 base and J by 5 bases, 7 bases remained unmatched. The CDR3, as DNA: TGTGCCAGCAGCCAAGCAATGACAGGGCTGGAGACCCAGTACTTC. This encodes CASSQAMTGLETQYF.

The chain has TRBV6-1 and TRBJ1-1, with 8 bases matching TRBD1. The CDR3 covers 15 residues. Germline assignment: CDR1 MNHNS and CDR2 SASEGT. The V gene end was trimmed by 2 bases and the J gene end by 0 bases; junction bases not matched to a gene: 2. In nucleotides, the CDR3 is TGTGCCAGCAGTGAACAGGACAGGGTGAACACTGAAGCTTTCTTT. Amino acid sequence: CASSEQDRVNTEAFF.

The rearrangement joins TRBV7-2 to TRBJ2-2, with D perhaps TRBD2 (5 bases). Germline V gives CDR1 SGHTA, CDR2 FQGNSA. The CDR3 loop spans 14 amino acids. V was cut by 5 bases and J by 7 bases, with 14 bases left in between. This CDR3 reads CASSPRGGDGELFF. Written as DNA, the CDR3 is TGTGCCAGCAGCCCCCGGGGTGGGGACGGGGAGCTGTTTTTT.